Below are 18 T cell receptor beta chains sequenced from a single sample in a study of beta chain features in type 1 diabetes (dated by TCRdb to 2017 to 2018). Receptor amplification or capture employed the immunoSEQ multiplex PCR assay. The entire amount of isolated RNA was reverse transcribed using the High Capacity cDNA Reverse Transcription Kit, so the sequenced TCRB transcripts were expressed ones. Sourced from immuneACCESS, this table was stored by TCRdb with only in-frame sequences that have V and J called. A share of the clones is absent; for the studies checked, an unresolved V gene accounts for under half, and the remainder has no known explanation. This sample comprises more than 130,000 clones, 6.9% of them detected only once. The ten most abundant clones make up about 1.4% of the sample. Sample: central memory CD4+ T cells from blood. Receptors were obtained from a woman in her twenties or thirties in good health.

On this clone: This could be a read error, since a much larger clone is one nucleotide away. Additional DNA sequences in this sample encode the identical CDR3. This chain joins TRBV6-6 and TRBJ2-5; D gene uncertain. Germline values: CDR1 MNHNY, CDR2 SVGAGI (reference sequence). Trimming cost V 5 bases and J 2 bases, with 3 bases left between them. The CDR3 extends over 11 amino acids. Here the CDR3 DNA reads TGTGCCAGCAGTCCTCAAGAGACCCAGTACTTC. Protein: CASSPQETQYF.

The V call is TRBV9, the J call TRBJ2-5; 7 positions match TRBD2. The CDR3 spans 15 residues. Germline lookup yields CDR1 SGDLS and CDR2 YYNGEE. V was clipped by 6 bases and J by 0 bases; unmatched bases: 8. As DNA, the CDR3 is TGTGCCAGCAATCTCGGGGGAGGGAACCAAGAGACCCAGTACTTC. This encodes CASNLGGGNQETQYF.

This clone was detected a few times. The chain has TRBV20-1 and TRBJ2-5, with D tentatively TRBD1 (5 bases). This CDR3 spans 11 amino acids. The V gene's germline CDR1 is DFQATT and CDR2 SNEGSKA (reference sequence). V lost 5 bases and J lost 4, with 8 bases in between. CDR3 DNA sequence: TGCAGTGCTCACCAGGGAGAGACCCAGTACTTC. As protein: CSAHQGETQYF.

The chain uses TRBV4-3 and TRBJ2-1, with TRBD2 matching over 8 bases. The CDR3 contains 13 residues. Trimming at V came to 3 bases and at J to 12 bases, leaving 7 bases not matched to a gene. Germline V gene data show CDR1 as LGHNA and CDR2 as YSLEER. CDR3 coding DNA: TGCGCCAGCAGCCAGGCTATCCGGGGGGGGCAGTTCTTC. As protein: CASSQAIRGGQFF.

This chain connects TRBV7-6 to TRBJ2-7; 7 bases are shared with TRBD2. The CDR3 runs to 16 residues. Germline CDR1 reads SGHVS; CDR2 reads FNYEAQ. With 5 bases clipped from V and 3 bases from J, the junction kept 13 bases outside the gene matches. The CDR3: CASSPRPGEGDYEQYF. Here the CDR3 DNA reads TGTGCCAGCAGCCCTCGTCCGGGGGAGGGCGACTACGAGCAGTACTTC.

This chain joins TRBV4-3 and TRBJ2-6, with 10 bases lining up with TRBD1. Germline lookup yields CDR1 LGHNA and CDR2 YSLEER. This CDR3 region has 16 residues. V lost 3 bases and J lost 2; bases outside the gene matches: 1. CDR3 region: CASSQGQGTGANVLTF. In DNA, the CDR3 is TGCGCCAGCAGCCAGGGACAGGGGACTGGGGCCAACGTCCTGACTTTC.

This clone has more than one count but fewer than ten. The chain links TRBV30 to TRBJ1-6, with no clear D. CDR1 and CDR2 from the germline V gene are GTSNPN and SVGIG (reference sequence). V lost 2 bases and J lost 8, with 10 bases in between. This CDR3 is 13 amino acids long. CDR3 nucleotide sequence: TGTGCCTGGAGTAAGAACCAGGATTCACCCCTCCACTTT. Translated, it gives CAWSKNQDSPLHF.

This clone was observed a handful of times. The V gene is TRBV9, the J gene TRBJ2-3, with TRBD2 matching over 11 bases. The CDR3 extends over 17 amino acids. From germline, CDR1 is SGDLS and CDR2 YYNGEE. Trimming at V came to 2 bases and at J to 6 bases, leaving 11 bases not matched to a gene. CDR3: CASSVGTSGILVDTQYF. The CDR3 DNA follows: TGTGCCAGCAGCGTCGGGACTAGCGGCATACTGGTGGATACGCAGTATTTT.

J is TRBJ2-7 and V is TRBV6-5, with 8 bases lining up with TRBD2. CDR3 size: 13 residues. V gave up 5 bases and J gave up 3 bases; unmatched junction bases: 3. Germline loops: CDR1 MNHEY, CDR2 SVGAGI. For the CDR3, the DNA is TGTGCCAGCAGTATAACTAGCGGCTACGAGCAGTACTTC. Translated, it gives CASSITSGYEQYF.

In its sample, this clone was seen a few times. This chain connects TRBV9 to TRBJ2-3; 8 nucleotides agree with TRBD2. There are 16 residues in the CDR3. V was clipped by 0 bases and J by 4 bases; unmatched bases: 7. Germline assignment: CDR1 SGDLS and CDR2 YYNGEE. CDR3 protein: CASSVGTSGGADTQYF. In nucleotides, the CDR3 is TGTGCCAGCAGCGTAGGCACTAGCGGAGGGGCAGATACGCAGTATTTT.

The chain is built from TRBV11-1 and TRBJ1-1; TRBD1 matches at 7 bases. The V and J ends lost 5 bases and 3 bases, in that order; junction bases with no gene match: 9. The germline V gene has CDR1 SGHAT and CDR2 FQDESV (reference sequence). The CDR3 contains 15 residues. The CDR3 loop reads CASSIGQVGDTEAFF. The CDR3 bases are TGTGCCAGCAGCATTGGACAGGTTGGGGACACTGAAGCTTTCTTT.

The chain uses TRBV2 and TRBJ2-7; tentative D call: TRBD2 (5 bases). The ends were cut back, 5 bases at V and 4 bases at J, with 15 bases in the middle. Germline CDR1 and CDR2: SNHLY and FYNNEI. This CDR3 is 14 amino acids long. The CDR3 protein is CASSHTGNEYEQYF. The DNA for the CDR3 is TGTGCCAGCAGTCATACGGGGAACGAATACGAGCAGTACTTC.

The chain has TRBV7-2 and TRBJ2-3, with a possible D match to TRBD1 (6 bases). The germline CDR1 and CDR2 sequences are SGHTA and FQGNSA. The CDR3 is made up of 16 amino acids. The V end was cut by 3 bases, the J end by 4 bases, with 17 bases between. The CDR3 loop is CASSFLGRGGADTQYF. For the CDR3, the DNA is TGTGCCAGCAGCTTCCTAGGCAGGGGCGGCGCAGATACGCAGTATTTT.

This clone occurred a few times. The CDR3 region is CASSPGSSIYNEQFF. The CDR3 nucleotides are TGTGCCAGTAGTCCCGGGTCCTCAATCTACAATGAGCAGTTCTTC. This chain links TRBV19 with TRBJ2-1; D ambiguous. In germline, CDR1 is LNHDA, CDR2 SQIVND (reference sequence). This CDR3 spans 15 amino acids. Trimming stripped 5 bases from V and 3 bases from J, with 14 bases between. The full variable domain, completed using reference TRBV19 and TRBJ2-1, is DGGITQSPKYLFRKEGQNVTLSCEQNLNHDAMYWYRQDPGQGLRLIYYSQIVNDFQKGDIAEGYSVSREKKESFPLTVTSAQKNPTAFYLCASSPGSSIYNEQFFGPGTRLTVL.

At least ten counts were recorded for this clone. This rearrangement joins TRBV5-1 to TRBJ2-6, with 9 nucleotides matching TRBD1. Germline CDR1 and CDR2: SGHRS and YFSETQ. The CDR3 length is 17 residues. V was clipped by 4 bases and J by 0 bases; unmatched bases: 5. The chain's CDR3 is CASSTGQGDSGANVLTF. DNA for the CDR3: TGCGCCAGCAGCACGGGACAGGGAGACTCTGGGGCCAACGTCCTGACTTTC.

The chain has TRBV19 and TRBJ1-2; the match to TRBD1 covers 11 bases. This CDR3 spans 16 amino acids. Germline trimming cut 4 bases from V and 4 bases from J; bases unmatched to any gene: 8. CDR1 and CDR2 from the germline V gene are LNHDA and SQIVND (reference sequence). CDR3 coding DNA: TGTGCCAGTAGTAGGGACGGACAGGGGGCTGGCTATGGCTACACCTTC. Translated: CASSRDGQGAGYGYTF.

A few counts support this clone. The germline gene is not matched at one end of the junction; a read error may be the cause. The chain is built from TRBV5-1 and TRBJ2-1; tentative D call: TRBD2 (6 bases). The CDR3 is 13 amino acids. The germline V gene has CDR1 SGHRS and CDR2 YFSETQ. In DNA, the CDR3 is TGCGCCAGCAGCCCTGCCGGGAGTCTTTCTTCGCTCTTC. Residues: CASSPAGSLSSLF.

This clone was detected many times. The chain couples TRBV11-1 to TRBJ1-1; 8 bases are shared with TRBD1. Trimming at V came to 5 bases and at J to 0 bases, leaving 5 bases not matched to a gene. The CDR3 length is 15 residues. Germline V gene lookup returns CDR1 SGHAT and CDR2 FQDESV (reference sequence). This CDR3 is CASSQRTGLNTEAFF. The CDR3 DNA is TGTGCCAGCAGCCAGAGGACAGGGCTGAACACTGAAGCTTTCTTT. Based on the CDR3 plus reference TRBV11-1 and TRBJ1-1, the full variable domain is EAEVAQSPRYKITEKSQAVAFWCDPISGHATLYWYRQILGQGPELLVQFQDESVVDDSQLPKDRFSAERLKGVDSTLKIQPAELGDSAMYLCASSQRTGLNTEAFFGQGTRLTVV.